The sequence of this T cell receptor beta chain was determined in a study of CD8 T cells in Susac syndrome. An amount of RNA that ranged from about 0.45 to 1 ug was reverse transcribed with random hexamers. Amplification of TCR beta CDR3 across 54 Vbeta and 13 Jbeta was performed with immunoSEQ multiplex PCR. Each CDR3 protein gets one entry after TCRdb re-called the immunoSEQ multiplex PCR reads with MiXCR. The profile shows a few hundred thousand distinct CDR3 sequences, 92% of them singletons. Trimming removed 4 bases from V and 2 bases from J; junction bases left unmatched: 9. Germline CDR1 reads SGDLS; CDR2 reads YYNGEE. CDR3 length equals 16 residues.

This receptor was obtained from a human donor with multiple sclerosis. The chain is built from TRBV9 and TRBJ2-3, with 8 positions matching TRBD1. Material: CD8+ T cells from PBMCs. The DNA of the CDR3 is TGTGCCAGCAGCTCTAACCGGGACAGGCCCACAGATACGCAGTATTTT. This gives the protein CASSSNRDRPTDTQYF.